Listed below are T cell receptor beta chains from one sample, sequenced in a study of blood T cell repertoires in COVID-19. Method: immunoSEQ multiplex PCR; TCRdb's copy keeps in-frame clones and lacks some. The repertoire includes roughly 130,000 clones, 82% of them detected once, and more than 4.5% sits in the top ten. Sequencing was performed on peripheral blood. Receptors were obtained from a woman between 65 and 79 years old with acute or convalescent COVID-19. Each CDR3 is given with its conserved first and last residue. A D gene is named only where the DNA matches it firmly. The size entry is marked missing in some rows and otherwise reads once, few, many or a size class.

CDR3aa: CASSQPRQGDTEAFF
CDR3nt: TGCGCCAGCAGCCAACCTCGACAGGGGGACACTGAAGCTTTCTTT
v_gene: TRBV4-1
j_gene: TRBJ1-1
abundance: .
d_gene: TRBD1

CDR3aa: CASSIAGGGTEAFF
CDR3nt: TGTGCCAGTAGTATTGCCGGGGGAGGCACTGAAGCTTTCTTT
v_gene: TRBV19
j_gene: TRBJ1-1
abundance: .
d_gene: .

CDR3aa: CASSLGGSGTNEKLFF
CDR3nt: TGTGCCAGCAGTTTAGGAGGGAGTGGAACTAATGAAAAACTGTTTTTT
v_gene: TRBV28
j_gene: TRBJ1-4
abundance: .
d_gene: .

CDR3aa: CASSLDLTSGGNEQFF
CDR3nt: TGTGCCAGCAGCTTAGATCTGACTAGCGGAGGCAATGAGCAGTTCTTC
v_gene: TRBV11-3
j_gene: TRBJ2-1
abundance: .
d_gene: TRBD2

CDR3aa: CASCRGRGETQYF
CDR3nt: TGTGCCAGCTGTCGGGGTAGAGGCGAGACCCAGTACTTC
v_gene: TRBV6-5
j_gene: TRBJ2-5
abundance: .
d_gene: .

CDR3aa: CASSHTGVNTEAFF
CDR3nt: TGCGCCAGCAGCCACACGGGGGTGAACACTGAAGCTTTCTTT
v_gene: TRBV4-1
j_gene: TRBJ1-1
abundance: .
d_gene: .

CDR3aa: CSASEDFSNQPQHF
CDR3nt: TGCAGTGCTAGTGAGGACTTTAGCAATCAGCCCCAGCATTTT
v_gene: TRBV20-1
j_gene: TRBJ1-5
abundance: .
d_gene: .

CDR3aa: CASSQLAGNEGDTQYF
CDR3nt: TGCGCCAGCAGCCAACTAGCGGGGAATGAGGGGGATACGCAGTATTTT
v_gene: TRBV4-3
j_gene: TRBJ2-3
abundance: .
d_gene: TRBD2

CDR3aa: CASSLRQNSPLHF
CDR3nt: TGTGCCAGCAGCTTAAGACAGAATTCACCCCTCCACTTT
v_gene: TRBV7-2
j_gene: TRBJ1-6
abundance: many
d_gene: .

CDR3aa: CAWSPDSYGYTF
CDR3nt: TGTGCCTGGAGCCCGGACAGCTATGGCTACACCTTC
v_gene: TRBV30
j_gene: TRBJ1-2
abundance: .
d_gene: .

CDR3aa: CASSVAQGRGEKLFF
CDR3nt: TGTGCCAGCAGCGTAGCTCAGGGGAGGGGTGAAAAACTGTTTTTT
v_gene: TRBV9
j_gene: TRBJ1-4
abundance: few
d_gene: .

CDR3aa: CASSLGPGRFSGYTF
CDR3nt: TGTGCCAGCAGCTTAGGTCCGGGTCGGTTTAGTGGCTACACCTTC
v_gene: TRBV7-2
j_gene: TRBJ1-2
abundance: .
d_gene: .

CDR3aa: CASSLSENFMNTEAFF
CDR3nt: TGTGCCAGCAGTTTATCGGAGAATTTCATGAACACTGAAGCTTTCTTT
v_gene: TRBV28
j_gene: TRBJ1-1
abundance: .
d_gene: .

CDR3aa: CASSRTGENSPLHF
CDR3nt: TGCGCCAGCAGCCGGACAGGGGAGAATTCACCCCTCCACTTT
v_gene: TRBV5-1
j_gene: TRBJ1-6
abundance: .
d_gene: TRBD1

CDR3aa: CASSPHPGQGAYGYTF
CDR3nt: TGCGCCAGCAGCCCTCACCCCGGACAGGGCGCCTATGGCTACACCTTC
v_gene: TRBV5-1
j_gene: TRBJ1-2
abundance: .
d_gene: TRBD1

CDR3aa: CASSLQGTGTSSTDTQYF
CDR3nt: TGTGCCAGCAGCTTACAGGGGACAGGGACTTCCAGCACAGATACGCAGTATTTT
v_gene: TRBV11-3
j_gene: TRBJ2-3
abundance: .
d_gene: TRBD1

CDR3aa: CTSSLASSGAQETQYF
CDR3nt: TGCACCAGCAGCTTGGCATCTAGCGGGGCGCAAGAGACCCAGTACTTC
v_gene: TRBV5-1
j_gene: TRBJ2-5
abundance: .
d_gene: TRBD2

CDR3aa: CASSLGGASNEKLFF
CDR3nt: TGCGCCAGCAGCTTGGGCGGGGCCAGTAATGAAAAACTGTTTTTT
v_gene: TRBV5-1
j_gene: TRBJ1-4
abundance: .
d_gene: .

CDR3aa: CASSLVAGSGNTIYF
CDR3nt: TGTGCCAGCAGCTTAGTGGCAGGCTCTGGAAACACCATATATTTT
v_gene: TRBV7-2
j_gene: TRBJ1-3
abundance: .
d_gene: .

CDR3aa: CASSFSSGTGSTEAFF
CDR3nt: TGTGCCAGCAGCTTCTCCTCCGGGACAGGGAGCACTGAAGCTTTCTTT
v_gene: TRBV7-9
j_gene: TRBJ1-1
abundance: .
d_gene: TRBD1

CDR3aa: CASSLNSGREYGYTF
CDR3nt: TGTGCCAGCAGCTTAAATTCCGGCAGGGAATATGGCTACACCTTC
v_gene: TRBV11-3
j_gene: TRBJ1-2
abundance: .
d_gene: .

CDR3aa: CYLFRGNEKLFF
CDR3nt: TGTTACTTATTCAGAGGGAATGAAAAACTGTTTTTT
v_gene: TRBV5-4
j_gene: TRBJ1-4
abundance: .
d_gene: .

CDR3aa: CSASRLAGVVRETQYF
CDR3nt: TGCAGTGCTAGTCGACTAGCGGGGGTAGTAAGAGAGACCCAGTACTTC
v_gene: TRBV20-1
j_gene: TRBJ2-5
abundance: .
d_gene: TRBD2

CDR3aa: CSVIQVAFGLSTDTQYF
CDR3nt: TGCAGCGTTATCCAGGTGGCGTTTGGTTTAAGCACAGATACGCAGTATTTT
v_gene: TRBV29-1
j_gene: TRBJ2-3
abundance: .
d_gene: .

CDR3aa: CASSLRAGTGASGELFF
CDR3nt: TGTGCCAGCAGCTTAAGGGCCGGGACAGGGGCCAGCGGGGAGCTGTTTTTT
v_gene: TRBV7-2
j_gene: TRBJ2-2
abundance: .
d_gene: TRBD1

CDR3aa: CSASPPQGLGNTEAFF
CDR3nt: TGCAGTGCTAGTCCCCCACAGGGATTGGGTAACACTGAAGCTTTCTTT
v_gene: TRBV20-1
j_gene: TRBJ1-1
abundance: .
d_gene: .

CDR3aa: CSLQYPRGRGNQPQHF
CDR3nt: TGCAGCCTCCAGTACCCCAGGGGGCGAGGCAATCAGCCCCAGCATTTT
v_gene: TRBV29-1
j_gene: TRBJ1-5
abundance: .
d_gene: TRBD1

CDR3aa: CASSSAPKKPGQGYEQYF
CDR3nt: TGCGCCAGCAGCTCAGCCCCTAAAAAACCGGGACAGGGTTACGAGCAGTACTTC
v_gene: TRBV5-1
j_gene: TRBJ2-7
abundance: .
d_gene: TRBD1

CDR3aa: CSASPVTGDQPQHF
CDR3nt: TGCAGTGCTAGTCCCGTGACAGGGGATCAGCCCCAGCATTTT
v_gene: TRBV20-1
j_gene: TRBJ1-5
abundance: .
d_gene: TRBD1

CDR3aa: CASSSALVGDIQYF
CDR3nt: TGTGCCAGCAGCTCGGCTTTAGTGGGAGACATTCAGTACTTC
v_gene: TRBV7-9
j_gene: TRBJ2-4
abundance: .
d_gene: .

CDR3aa: CASSPLSGGGRETQYF
CDR3nt: TGCGCCAGCAGCCCACTATCGGGGGGCGGACGGGAGACCCAGTACTTC
v_gene: TRBV5-1
j_gene: TRBJ2-5
abundance: .
d_gene: .

CDR3aa: CAISEGVVTEAFF
CDR3nt: TGTGCCATCAGTGAAGGGGTTGTCACTGAAGCTTTCTTT
v_gene: TRBV10-3
j_gene: TRBJ1-1
abundance: once
d_gene: .

CDR3aa: CATKQGDTEAFF
CDR3nt: TGTGCCACCAAACAGGGGGATACTGAAGCTTTCTTT
v_gene: TRBV10-3
j_gene: TRBJ1-1
abundance: once
d_gene: TRBD1

CDR3aa: CASSQESGVLNEQFF
CDR3nt: TGCGCCAGCAGCCAAGAGTCGGGGGTCCTCAATGAGCAGTTCTTC
v_gene: TRBV4-1
j_gene: TRBJ2-1
abundance: .
d_gene: .

CDR3aa: CAIAGGSNQPQHF
CDR3nt: TGTGCCATCGCAGGGGGCAGCAATCAGCCCCAGCATTTT
v_gene: TRBV10-3
j_gene: TRBJ1-5
abundance: .
d_gene: TRBD1

CDR3aa: CASSGTSLADTQYF
CDR3nt: TGTGCCAGCTCCGGGACTAGCTTGGCAGATACGCAGTATTTT
v_gene: TRBV5-4
j_gene: TRBJ2-3
abundance: .
d_gene: TRBD2

CDR3aa: CASSQQKGQLGRGYTF
CDR3nt: TGTGCCAGCAGCCAACAAAAAGGACAGTTAGGAAGGGGCTACACCTTC
v_gene: TRBV4-2
j_gene: TRBJ1-2
abundance: .
d_gene: .

CDR3aa: CSVEEVNRGVGGYTF
CDR3nt: TGCAGCGTTGAAGAAGTAAACAGGGGGGTCGGTGGCTACACCTTC
v_gene: TRBV29-1
j_gene: TRBJ1-2
abundance: .
d_gene: TRBD1

CDR3aa: CASSLYAGDQETQYF
CDR3nt: TGCGCCAGCAGCTTGTACGCGGGAGACCAAGAGACCCAGTACTTC
v_gene: TRBV5-1
j_gene: TRBJ2-5
abundance: .
d_gene: TRBD2

CDR3aa: CASSSDRGRNGYNSPLHF
CDR3nt: TGCGCCAGCAGCTCGGACAGGGGGCGAAATGGATATAATTCACCCCTCCACTTT
v_gene: TRBV5-1
j_gene: TRBJ1-6
abundance: .
d_gene: TRBD1

CDR3aa: CATSDPGSVNEQFF
CDR3nt: TGTGCCACCAGTGACCCCGGGTCCGTCAATGAGCAGTTCTTC
v_gene: TRBV24-1
j_gene: TRBJ2-1
abundance: .
d_gene: .

CDR3aa: CATSDPPIGETGELFF
CDR3nt: TGTGCCACCAGTGACCCCCCGATCGGTGAAACCGGGGAGCTGTTTTTT
v_gene: TRBV24-1
j_gene: TRBJ2-2
abundance: .
d_gene: .

CDR3aa: CASTSRFTDRGPGELFF
CDR3nt: TGCGCCAGCACCTCGAGATTCACGGACAGGGGGCCTGGGGAGCTGTTTTTT
v_gene: TRBV10-2
j_gene: TRBJ2-2
abundance: .
d_gene: TRBD1